This T cell receptor (beta chain) was profiled in a study of PD-1 blockade in mismatch repair-deficient tumors (dated by TCRdb to the late 2010s). Notes on the research overall: Between late 2013 and late 2016, approximately 90 consecutive patients with 11 to 12 mismatch repair-deficient cancer types, all previously treated and progressing, were enrolled in the trial. Deep sequencing of TCR CDR3 regions was used to track tumor-associated T cell clones in peripheral blood of patients responding to PD-1 blockade.

The CDR3, from cysteine to phenylalanine, totals 15 residues. The entry retains the CDR3 DNA only, 45 bases that are in frame from base 1. Sequences SGHTA (CDR1) and FQGNSA (CDR2) are obtained from the germline V gene. The V end loses 2 bases and the J end loses 3 bases, and a stretch of 14 bases separates them. Remarks on this clone: The specificity of this receptor is unknown. No base-level quality is on record; no much larger clone is a single base apart.

For each enrolled patient, mismatch repair deficiency was established using either polymerase chain reaction or immunohistochemistry. TCR sequencing was carried out for three patients who responded to pembrolizumab therapy. The phase II trial prospectively tested pembrolizumab PD-1 blockade in advanced mismatch repair-deficient cancers regardless of tissue of origin. Peripheral blood T cell samples were serially collected before and at multiple times after PD-1 blockade was started. Blood sampling time points were reported as weeks after the first dose of pembrolizumab. Study-wide findings and limitations: Rapid expansion after pembrolizumab followed by contraction, generally before radiologic responses, was shown by tumor-resident clones, which were often undetectable in blood before treatment.

Library preparation was by the immunoSEQ multiplex PCR assay. Sourced from immuneACCESS, this table was stored by TCRdb with only in-frame sequences that have V and J called. A share of the clones is absent; for the studies checked, an unresolved V gene accounts for under half, and the remainder has no known explanation. The sample table records about 60,000 clones; approximately 88% of these occur just once. 11% to 15% of the sample is taken by the ten largest. The receptor chain draws on TRBV7-2 and TRBJ2-7; a tentative D call is TRBD1 (5 bases match). Material: peripheral blood, obtained 52 weeks after starting pembrolizumab. This receptor was identified in an adult with mismatch repair-deficient cancer. The DNA sequence is TGTGCCAGCAGCTTACCTTCGACAGCACTCTACGAGCAGTACTTC. The translation is CASSLPSTALYEQYF.